The entry below gives a single T cell receptor beta chain sequence along with its context. As originally analysed: Amplification with reference gene primers provided the estimates of nucleated cell counts. Clones were read by immunoSEQ multiplex PCR, and TCRdb kept only the in-frame ones, dropping some. The V and J calls and clone size were taken over from that table, and D and trimming were inferred from the DNA. The sample has 130,000 to 150,000 clones, around 85% seen once; the top ten hold 2.5% to 3%. The data were obtained in a study of blood T cell repertoires in COVID-19. Whole-study context: Samples of COVID-19 (acute and convalescent) were obtained from the United States, Italy and Spain.

CDR3 length: 13 amino acids. V was clipped by 3 bases and J by 4 bases, with 9 bases between them. The germline V gene has CDR1 SGHVS and CDR2 FNYEAQ. Sequenced input: peripheral blood. The chain couples TRBV7-6 to TRBJ1-2; no clear D. The sequence was collected from a woman aged 40 to 49 with active or convalescent COVID-19. CDR3 sequence: CASSLPGFYGYTF. The CDR3 nucleotides read TGTGCCAGCAGCTTGCCGGGTTTCTATGGCTACACCTTC.